In its sample, the clone carrying this T cell receptor (beta chain) was seen a few times. What it recognizes is unknown. The data were obtained in a study of cytomegalovirus exposure and HLA in healthy donors. Notes on the study in general: Overall, 164 TCR beta chains were annotated as cytomegalovirus-associated.

13 Jbeta primers and 60 Vbeta primers were used for the PCR. Measured with immunoSEQ multiplex PCR; TCRdb has only the in-frame clones, and not every one. The data hold roughly 120,000 clones, with roughly 9% observed a single time. Per germline, CDR1 SEHNR and CDR2 FQNEAQ (reference sequence). With V trimmed by 5 bases and J by 5 bases, 11 bases remained unmatched. The CDR3 loop spans 16 amino acids. The sample comprised PBMCs. This clonotype was sampled from a man aged 25-45 years in good health and CMV-seronegative. The chain links TRBV7-9 to TRBJ2-2; TRBD1 matches 7 bases. CDR3 bases: TGTGCCAGCAGCCCGACGACAGGGCACTGGACCGGGGAGCTGTTTTTT. Protein product: CASSPTTGHWTGELFF.